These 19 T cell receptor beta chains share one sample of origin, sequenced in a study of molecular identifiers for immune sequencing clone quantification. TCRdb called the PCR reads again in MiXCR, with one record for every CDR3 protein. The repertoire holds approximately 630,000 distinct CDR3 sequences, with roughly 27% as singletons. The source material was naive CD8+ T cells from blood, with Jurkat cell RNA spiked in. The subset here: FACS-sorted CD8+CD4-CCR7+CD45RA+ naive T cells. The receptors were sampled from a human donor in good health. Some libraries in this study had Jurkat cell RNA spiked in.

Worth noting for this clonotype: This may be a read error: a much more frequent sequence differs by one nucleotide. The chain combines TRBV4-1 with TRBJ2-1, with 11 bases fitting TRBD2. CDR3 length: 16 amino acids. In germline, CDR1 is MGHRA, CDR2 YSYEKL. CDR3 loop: CVSSQTSGVSYNEQFF. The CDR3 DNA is TGCGTCAGCAGCCAGACTAGCGGGGTAAGCTACAATGAGCAGTTCTTC.

In nucleotides, the CDR3 is TGTGCCAGCAGCCAAGACCTCGACAGGGTGAACACCGGGGAGCTGTTTTTT. Protein: CASSQDLDRVNTGELFF. The chain couples TRBV3-1 to TRBJ2-2, with 7 bases fitting TRBD1. This CDR3 spans 17 amino acids. Looked up from germline, CDR1 is LGHDT and CDR2 is YNNKEL (reference sequence). V gave up 0 bases and J gave up 1 base; unmatched junction bases: 5.

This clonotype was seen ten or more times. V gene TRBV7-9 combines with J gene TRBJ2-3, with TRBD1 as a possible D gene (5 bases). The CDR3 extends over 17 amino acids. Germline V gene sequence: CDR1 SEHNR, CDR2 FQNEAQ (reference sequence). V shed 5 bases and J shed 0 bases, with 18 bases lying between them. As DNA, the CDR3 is TGTGCCAGCAGCCTCGGTCAGGGTGTATCTAGCACAGATACGCAGTATTTT. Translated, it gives CASSLGQGVSSTDTQYF.

The CDR3 region is CSAIPPGTDTQYF. The CDR3 region has the DNA TGCAGTGCTATACCGCCCGGCACAGATACGCAGTATTTT. V gene TRBV20-1 combines with J gene TRBJ2-3; D call uncertain. Looked up from germline, CDR1 is DFQATT and CDR2 is SNEGSKA (reference sequence). The V end was cut by 4 bases, the J end by 1 base, with 9 bases between. The CDR3 has 13 amino acids.

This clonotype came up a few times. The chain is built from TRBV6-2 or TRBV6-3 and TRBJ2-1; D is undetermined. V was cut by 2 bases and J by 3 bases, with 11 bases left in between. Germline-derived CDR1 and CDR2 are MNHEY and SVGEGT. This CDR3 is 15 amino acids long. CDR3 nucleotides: TGTGCCAGCAGTTACAGCCAACCCCTCTACAATGAGCAGTTCTTC. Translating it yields CASSYSQPLYNEQFF.

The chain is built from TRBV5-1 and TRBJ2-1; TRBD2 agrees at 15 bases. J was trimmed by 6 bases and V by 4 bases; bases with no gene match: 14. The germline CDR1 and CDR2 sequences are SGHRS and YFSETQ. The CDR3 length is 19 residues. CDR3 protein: CASSPGLAGGPVTSNEQFF. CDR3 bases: TGCGCCAGCAGCCCCGGACTAGCGGGAGGGCCTGTTACTTCCAATGAGCAGTTCTTC.

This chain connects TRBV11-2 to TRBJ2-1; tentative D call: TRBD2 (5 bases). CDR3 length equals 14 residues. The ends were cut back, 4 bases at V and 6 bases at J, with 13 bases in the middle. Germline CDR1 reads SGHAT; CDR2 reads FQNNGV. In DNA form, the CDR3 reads TGTGCCAGCAGCTCCTTAGGCGGGCGCAATGAGCAGTTCTTC. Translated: CASSSLGGRNEQFF.

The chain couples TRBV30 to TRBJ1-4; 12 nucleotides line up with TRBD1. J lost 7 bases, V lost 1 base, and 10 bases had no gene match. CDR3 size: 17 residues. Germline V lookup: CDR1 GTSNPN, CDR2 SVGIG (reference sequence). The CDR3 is CAWSEGTGGVIGEKLFF. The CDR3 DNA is TGTGCCTGGAGTGAGGGGACAGGGGGCGTGATCGGTGAAAAACTGTTTTTT.

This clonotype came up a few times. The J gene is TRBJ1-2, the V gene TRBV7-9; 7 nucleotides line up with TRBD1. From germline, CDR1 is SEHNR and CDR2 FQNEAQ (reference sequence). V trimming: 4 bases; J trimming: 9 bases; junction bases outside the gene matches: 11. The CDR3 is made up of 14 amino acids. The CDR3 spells CASSSTRDSVSYTF. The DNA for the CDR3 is TGTGCCAGCAGCTCCACCCGGGACAGCGTCAGCTACACCTTC. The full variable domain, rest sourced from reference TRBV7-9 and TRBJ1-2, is DTGVSQNPRHKITKRGQNVTFRCDPISEHNRLYWYRQTLGQGPEFLTYFQNEAQLEKSRLLSDRFSAERPKGSFSTLEIQRTEQGDSAMYLCASSSTRDSVSYTFGSGTRLTVV.

The CDR3 spells CASSQGQALWGYGYTF. The CDR3 DNA follows: TGTGCCAGCAGTCAGGGACAGGCGCTGTGGGGCTATGGCTACACCTTC. V gene TRBV27 combines with J gene TRBJ1-2; 8 bases fit TRBD1. The germline CDR1 and CDR2 sequences are MNHEY and SMNVEV (reference sequence). CDR3 length equals 16 residues. V lost 5 bases to trimming and J lost 4 bases; unmatched junction nucleotides: 12.

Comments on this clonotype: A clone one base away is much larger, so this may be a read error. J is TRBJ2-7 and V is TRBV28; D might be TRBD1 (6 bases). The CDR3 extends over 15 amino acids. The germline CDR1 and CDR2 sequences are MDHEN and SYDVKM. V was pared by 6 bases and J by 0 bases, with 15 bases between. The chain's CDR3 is CASSVVRTASYEQYF. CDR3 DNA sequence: TGTGCCAGCAGCGTAGTCAGGACAGCCTCCTACGAGCAGTACTTC.

CDR3 sequence: CASSKARRRTSNTGELFF. The DNA of the CDR3 is TGTGCCAGCAGCAAAGCGCGACGGAGAACTTCGAACACCGGGGAGCTGTTTTTT. This chain uses TRBV21-1 with TRBJ2-2. TRBV21-1 counts as a pseudogene. This CDR3 is 18 amino acids long.

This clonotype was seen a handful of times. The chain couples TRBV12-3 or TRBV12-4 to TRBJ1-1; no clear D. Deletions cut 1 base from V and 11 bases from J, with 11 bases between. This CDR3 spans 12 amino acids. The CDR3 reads CASSLDTFVAFF. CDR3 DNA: TGTGCCAGCAGTTTAGACACTTTCGTGGCTTTCTTT.

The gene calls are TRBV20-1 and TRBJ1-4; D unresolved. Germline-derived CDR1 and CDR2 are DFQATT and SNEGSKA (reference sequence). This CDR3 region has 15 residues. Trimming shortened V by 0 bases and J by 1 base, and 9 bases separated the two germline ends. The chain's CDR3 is CSARDPTETNEKLFF. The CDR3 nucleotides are TGCAGTGCTAGAGATCCTACAGAAACTAATGAAAAACTGTTTTTT.

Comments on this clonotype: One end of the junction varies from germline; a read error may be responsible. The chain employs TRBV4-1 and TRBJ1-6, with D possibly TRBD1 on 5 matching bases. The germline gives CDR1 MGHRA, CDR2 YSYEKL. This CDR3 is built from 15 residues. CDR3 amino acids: CASSQVSGYSSPLHF. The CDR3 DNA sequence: TGCGCCAGCAGCCAAGTTTCAGGGTATAGTTCACCCCTCCACTTT.

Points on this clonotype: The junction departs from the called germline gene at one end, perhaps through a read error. Here the CDR3 reads CAGSTGHNQPQHF. CDR3 DNA: TGTGCCGGTAGTACGGGGCACAATCAGCCCCAGCATTTT. The gene calls are TRBV19 and TRBJ1-5; D is possibly TRBD1 (5 bases). The germline CDR1 and CDR2 sequences are LNHDA and SQIVND (reference sequence). The CDR3 runs 13 residues. Together with reference TRBV19 and TRBJ1-5, the CDR3 gives the full variable domain: DGGITQSPKYLFRKEGQNVTLSCEQNLNHDAMYWYRQDPGQGLRLIYYSQIVNDFQKGDIAEGYSVSREKKESFPLTVTSAQKNPTAFYLCAGSTGHNQPQHFGDGTRLSIL.

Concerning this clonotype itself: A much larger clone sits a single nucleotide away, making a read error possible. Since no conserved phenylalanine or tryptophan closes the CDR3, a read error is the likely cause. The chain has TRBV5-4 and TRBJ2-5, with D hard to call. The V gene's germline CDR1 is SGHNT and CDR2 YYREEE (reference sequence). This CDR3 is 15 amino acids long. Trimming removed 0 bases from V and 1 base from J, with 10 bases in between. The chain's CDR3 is CASSLDQAPQETQYI. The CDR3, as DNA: TGTGCCAGCAGCTTGGATCAGGCCCCCCAAGAGACCCAGTACATC.

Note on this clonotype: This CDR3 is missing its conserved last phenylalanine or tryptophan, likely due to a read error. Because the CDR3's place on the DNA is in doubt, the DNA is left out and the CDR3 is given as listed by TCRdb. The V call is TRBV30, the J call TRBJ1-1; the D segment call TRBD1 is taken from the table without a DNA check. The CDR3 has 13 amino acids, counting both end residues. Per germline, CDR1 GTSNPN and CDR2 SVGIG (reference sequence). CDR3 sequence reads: CAWRRRGNTEAIY.

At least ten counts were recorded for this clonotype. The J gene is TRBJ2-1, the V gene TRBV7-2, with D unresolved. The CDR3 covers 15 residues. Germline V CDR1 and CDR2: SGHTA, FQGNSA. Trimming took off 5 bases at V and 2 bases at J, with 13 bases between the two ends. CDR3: CASSPPATPYNEQFF. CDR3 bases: TGTGCCAGCAGCCCCCCAGCGACACCCTACAATGAGCAGTTCTTC.